This T cell receptor (beta chain) appears in the sequencing data of a study of early stage breast cancer tumors. Study summary: ER+/PR+/HER2- status applied to about 70% of the 16 invasive breast tumors. Findings of the study overall: Tumors had approximately 2.5-fold higher T cell density and higher clonality than adjacent normal breast tissue.

Repertoires were generated with immunoSEQ multiplex PCR, while TCRdb's copy carries only in-frame clones and drops some. The sample records about 2,600 clones, less than 75% being singletons. As to this clone: The target antigen is unknown.

Trimming pared 4 bases from V and 2 bases from J, leaving 8 bases between. The CDR3 totals 13 residues. The germline CDR1 and CDR2 sequences are SGHTA and FQGTGA. Sequencing used normal breast tissue next to the tumor. The sequence was collected from a person aged 45 to 59 with breast cancer. This chain links TRBV7-3 with TRBJ1-1, with D maybe TRBD1 (5 bases). The CDR3 DNA sequence: TGTGCCAGCAGCTCGGACATTAACACTGAAGCTTTCTTT. Translated, it gives CASSSDINTEAFF.